Listed here is a single T cell receptor (beta chain). What it recognizes is unknown. Germline V gene lookup returns CDR1 MNHEY and CDR2 SVGEGT. Trimming took 2 bases from V and 8 from J; bases not matched to a gene: 7. This CDR3 region has 16 residues. This entry belongs to a study of blood T cells in healthy people across ages. Regarding the study as a whole: The long-lived group displayed more naive CD4+ cells, plus higher diversity, than the aged donors did.

PBMCs numbering at least 7 million were isolated per sample. Sample-barcoded 5' priming and a J-beta primer mix drove a second PCR of roughly 7 to 11 cycles. A tag from a template-switch adaptor with 12 random nucleotides marked each cDNA molecule. One entry per CDR3 protein, called by TCRdb with MiXCR from the 5' RACE reads. The sample carries more than 1,400,000 distinct CDR3 sequences, roughly 40% recorded once. The V call is TRBV6-2 or TRBV6-3, the J call TRBJ2-1, with 12 bases fitting TRBD2. The origin of this receptor is a woman in her late teens or twenties in good health. The specimen sequenced was blood. DNA of the CDR3: TGTGCCAGCAGTTACCCTCGGACTAGCGGGGAGGATGAGCAGTTCTTC. This codes for CASSYPRTSGEDEQFF.